The T cell receptor beta chain under discussion was sequenced for a study of shared clonotypes between healthy human individuals (TCRdb year 2020). Background on the whole study: A few men and a couple of women, aged 18 to 49 years, made up the cohort. For each donor, three plates each were used for CD4 naive and CD4 memory, two plates were used for CD8 naive, and one plate was used for CD8 memory. To estimate repertoire size and how much clonotypes are shared between individuals, the study performed deep sequencing of blood TCR repertoires from roughly five healthy adults. Libraries were prepared and TCR repertoires were sequenced by different laboratories using diverse techniques, in order to increase sequencing depth and limit assay-specific biases. Between about 0.8 and 9 billion PBMCs per donor were obtained by leukapheresis. Study-wide findings and limitations: Rarefaction of sorted-subset datasets indicated incomplete sequencing despite the large sequencing depth. Naive subsets generally had larger estimated clonotype richness than memory subsets. Across a handful of donors, about 4.5% of naive CD4, roughly 3.4% of naive CD8, roughly 2.3% of memory CD4, and approximately 0.42% of memory CD8 clonotypes were shared. Pairwise subsampling led to the expectation that sequencing depth would affect the degree of clonotype sharing among donors. Sampling was restricted to blood, and TCR repertoires in tissues likely differ from the TCR repertoires found in blood. Because the study included only a small number of donors, the genetic and exposure-history diversity represented was limited. Compared with non-shared clonotypes, clonotypes shared by all four sorted-subset donors had higher generation probabilities.

There are 14 amino acids in the CDR3, from cysteine to phenylalanine inclusive. The CDR3 DNA has 42 bases and is translated from base 1. V is reduced by 5 bases and J by 5 bases, leaving a spacing of 13 bases between them. The germline V gene specifies SGHRS as CDR1 and YFSETQ as CDR2. The donors were healthy, HIV-negative adults with no recently reported acute infections or vaccinations. Every donor was a Caucasian adult living in Nashville, Tennessee, USA. CD4+ T cells were enriched by magnetic negative selection; naive cells were then positively selected on CD45RA, and the negative fraction formed the memory subset. Blood was collected by leukapheresis, and PBMCs were isolated by Ficoll-Histopaque density gradient centrifugation and then cryopreserved in liquid nitrogen vapor phase. Purity and quantity of every magnetically sorted T cell population were checked by analytical flow cytometry. Genomic DNA was isolated from every sorted fraction and measured by UV absorbance on a Nanodrop 2000c.

TCR CDR3 regions were amplified from genomic DNA by multiplex PCR using the deep immunoSEQ assay. Genomic DNA extracted from each cell subset was distributed evenly over all wells of several immunoSEQ 96-well plates, and each plate served as one replicate. Each replicate PCR for sorted subsets received about 180 ng genomic DNA, equal to about 30,000 T cell genomes. The purified libraries were quantified using a Qubit 3.0 fluorometer, sized with a Bioanalyzer 2100, and then quantified again using the KAPA Library Quantification kit. Each immunoSEQ 96-well plate was sequenced on its own single-read 150-cycle Illumina NextSeq 550 flow cell. The paper's data handling went like this. Because the immunoSEQ output included only junctional sequences and no quality scores, the filtering could not be the same as the filtering used for full-length reads. Sequences were annotated with PyIR, a Python wrapper for IgBLAST v1.9, using IMGT germline references to assign V/J genes and CDR3. Any read was removed if the V/J assignment was weak (E-value above 1e-6), the CDR3 was missing, or the read contained stop codons, out-of-frame junctions, or ambiguous translated residues. A V3J clonotype was defined by an identical inferred V gene, J gene, and CDR3 amino acid sequence. Percentage overlap between repertoires was computed as shared unique clonotypes divided by the size of the smaller repertoire. Repertoire richness was assessed with RTK rarefaction, the Chao1 estimator, and Recon v2.1 estimates of unobserved clonotypes. OLGA was used to compute generation probabilities for all TCRbeta clonotypes that the gDNA method yielded from a handful of donors. The source is immuneACCESS, and TCRdb retained only in-frame sequences with V and J called. Part of the clones is not carried over; for the studies checked, unresolved V genes explain less than half of this, and the remainder is unexplained. V and J calls and clone size are given by that table; D and trimming were obtained from the DNA. The sample yields around 980,000 clones; about 80% were counted once. Of the sample, around 0.61% is held by the ten largest clones.

This clone was counted once. Its recognized antigen is unknown. No qualities accompany the bases; no much larger clone lies one base away. This chain joins TRBV5-1 to TRBJ1-4; no D gene call is confident. The material sequenced was memory CD4+ T cells from PBMCs. Reading the label with the study, this specimen's cell subset or site is: CD45RA-negative fraction. This clonotype was obtained from a man younger than 35 in good health. Some clones in this sample may be carry-over from other donors' samples. This receptor carries the CDR3 CASSRSGINEKLFF. The nucleotide sequence reads TGCGCCAGCAGTCGAAGCGGTATCAATGAAAAACTGTTTTTT.